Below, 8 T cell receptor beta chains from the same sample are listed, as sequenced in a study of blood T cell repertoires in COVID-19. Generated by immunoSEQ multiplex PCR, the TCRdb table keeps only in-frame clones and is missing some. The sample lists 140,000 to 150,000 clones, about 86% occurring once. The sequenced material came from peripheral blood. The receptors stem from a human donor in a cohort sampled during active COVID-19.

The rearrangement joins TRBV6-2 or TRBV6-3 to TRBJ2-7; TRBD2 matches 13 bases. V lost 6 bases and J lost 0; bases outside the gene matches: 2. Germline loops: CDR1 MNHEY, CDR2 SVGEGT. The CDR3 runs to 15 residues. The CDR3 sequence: CASSRTSGGSYEQYF. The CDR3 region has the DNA TGTGCCAGCAGCCGGACTAGCGGGGGCTCCTACGAGCAGTACTTC.

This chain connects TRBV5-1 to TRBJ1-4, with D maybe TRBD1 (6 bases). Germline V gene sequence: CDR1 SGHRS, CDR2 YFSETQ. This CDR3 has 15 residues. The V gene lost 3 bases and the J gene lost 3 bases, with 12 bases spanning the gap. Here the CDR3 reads CASSSTGLSNEKLFF. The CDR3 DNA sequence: TGCGCCAGCAGCTCGACAGGTCTGTCTAATGAAAAACTGTTTTTT.

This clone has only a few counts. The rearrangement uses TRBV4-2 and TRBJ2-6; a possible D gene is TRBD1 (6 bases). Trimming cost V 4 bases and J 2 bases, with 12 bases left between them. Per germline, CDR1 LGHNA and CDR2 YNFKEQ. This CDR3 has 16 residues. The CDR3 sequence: CASSPEAGAGANVLTF. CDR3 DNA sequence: TGTGCCAGCAGCCCTGAGGCAGGGGCTGGGGCCAACGTCCTGACTTTC.

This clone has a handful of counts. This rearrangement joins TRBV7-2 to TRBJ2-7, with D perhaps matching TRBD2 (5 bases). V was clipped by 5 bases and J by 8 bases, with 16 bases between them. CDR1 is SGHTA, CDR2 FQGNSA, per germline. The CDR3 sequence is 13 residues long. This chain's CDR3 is CASSQMFGDKQYF. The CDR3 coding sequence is TGTGCCAGCAGCCAGATGTTCGGGGATAAGCAGTACTTC.

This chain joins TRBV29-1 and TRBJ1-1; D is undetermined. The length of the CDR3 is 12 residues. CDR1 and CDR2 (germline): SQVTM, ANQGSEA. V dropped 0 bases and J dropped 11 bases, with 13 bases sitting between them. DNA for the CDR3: TGCAGCGTTGAAGATAGCGGGGTCGGGGCTTTCTTT. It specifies CSVEDSGVGAFF.

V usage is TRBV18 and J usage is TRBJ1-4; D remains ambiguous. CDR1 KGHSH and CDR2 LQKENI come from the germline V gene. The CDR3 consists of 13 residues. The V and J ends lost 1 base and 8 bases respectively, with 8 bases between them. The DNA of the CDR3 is TGTGCCAGCTCACCACGTAGGGAGGAAAAACTGTTTTTT. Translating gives CASSPRREEKLFF.

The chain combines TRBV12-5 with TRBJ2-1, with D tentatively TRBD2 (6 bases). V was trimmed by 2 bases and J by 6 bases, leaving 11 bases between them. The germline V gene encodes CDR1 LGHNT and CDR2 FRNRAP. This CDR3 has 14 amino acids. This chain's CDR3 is CASGLYGGTNEQFF. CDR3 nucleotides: TGTGCTAGTGGTTTGTACGGGGGAACCAATGAGCAGTTCTTC.

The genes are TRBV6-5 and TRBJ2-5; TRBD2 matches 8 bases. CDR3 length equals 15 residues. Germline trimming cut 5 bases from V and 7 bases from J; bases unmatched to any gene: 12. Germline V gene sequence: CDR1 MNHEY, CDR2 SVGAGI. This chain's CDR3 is CASSLGTTRGGTQYF. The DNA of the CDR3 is TGTGCCAGCAGTCTCGGGACCACCCGGGGGGGGACCCAGTACTTC.